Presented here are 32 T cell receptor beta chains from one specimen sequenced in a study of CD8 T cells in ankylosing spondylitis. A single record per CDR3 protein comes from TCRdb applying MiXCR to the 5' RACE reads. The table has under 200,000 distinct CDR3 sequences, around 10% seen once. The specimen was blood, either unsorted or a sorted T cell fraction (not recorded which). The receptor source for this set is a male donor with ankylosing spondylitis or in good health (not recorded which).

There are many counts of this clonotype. The CDR3 loop is CASSPSLGDRSTDTQYF. As DNA, the CDR3 is TGTGCCAGCAGTCCTTCCCTTGGGGACAGGAGCACAGATACGCAGTATTTT. The chain combines TRBV6-1 with TRBJ2-3, with 8 bases aligning to TRBD1. The V gene's germline CDR1 is MNHNS and CDR2 SASEGT. This CDR3 has 17 residues. Trimming at V came to 5 bases and at J to 0 bases, leaving 10 bases not matched to a gene.

The CDR3 spells CASARGTSGSSGANVLTF. CDR3 coding DNA: TGTGCCAGCGCTCGGGGGACTAGCGGGAGTTCTGGGGCCAACGTCCTGACTTTC. The chain recombines TRBV12-3 or TRBV12-4 with TRBJ2-6, with 14 bases fitting TRBD2. The CDR3 is 18 amino acids. Germline trimming cut 8 bases from V and 1 base from J; bases unmatched to any gene: 7.

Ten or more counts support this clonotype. Written as DNA, the CDR3 is TGCGCCAGCAGCTTCTCCGGGACCACCTACGAGCAGTACTTC. Amino acid sequence: CASSFSGTTYEQYF. The chain has TRBV5-1 and TRBJ2-7; D may correspond to TRBD1 or TRBD2 (5 bases each). CDR3 size: 14 residues. The V end was cut by 2 bases, the J end by 2 bases, with 11 bases between. Germline-derived CDR1 and CDR2 are SGHRS and YFSETQ. Combining the CDR3 with reference TRBV5-1 and TRBJ2-7 gives the whole variable domain KAGVTQTPRYLIKTRGQQVTLSCSPISGHRSVSWYQQTPGQGLQFLFEYFSETQRNKGNFPGRFSGRQFSNSRSEMNVSTLELGDSALYLCASSFSGTTYEQYFGPGTRLTVT.

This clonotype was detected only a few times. The CDR3 here is CASQEGAFF. Written as DNA, the CDR3 is TGTGCCAGCCAAGAGGGGGCTTTCTTT. The chain is built from TRBV7-9 and TRBJ1-1; tentative D call: TRBD1 (5 bases). In germline, CDR1 is SEHNR, CDR2 FQNEAQ (reference sequence). The CDR3 runs to 9 residues. V was pared by 8 bases and J by 11 bases, with 9 bases between.

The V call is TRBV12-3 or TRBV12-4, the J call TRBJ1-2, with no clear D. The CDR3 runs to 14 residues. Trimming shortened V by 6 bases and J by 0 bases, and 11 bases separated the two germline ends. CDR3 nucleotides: TGTGCCAGCAGGCCAGCCCTAGCTAACTATGGCTACACCTTC. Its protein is CASRPALANYGYTF.

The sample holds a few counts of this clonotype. The CDR3 DNA reads TGTGCCAGCCATCCCGCCGGCGACTCCTATAATTCACCCCTCCACTTT. It yields the protein CASHPAGDSYNSPLHF. This chain links TRBV6-1 with TRBJ1-6; D not certain. In germline, CDR1 is MNHNS, CDR2 SASEGT. V lost 8 bases to trimming and J lost 0 bases, with 14 bases between them. CDR3 length: 16 residues.

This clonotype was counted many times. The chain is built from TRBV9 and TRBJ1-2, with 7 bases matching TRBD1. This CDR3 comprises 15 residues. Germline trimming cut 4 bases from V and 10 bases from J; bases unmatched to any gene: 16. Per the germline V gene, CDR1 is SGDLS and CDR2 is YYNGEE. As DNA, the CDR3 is TGTGCCAGCAGCCCAACGGGAACAGGGGTGTCCTCCTACACCTTC. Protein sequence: CASSPTGTGVSSYTF. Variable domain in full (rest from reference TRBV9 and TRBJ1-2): DSGVTQTPKHLITATGQRVTLRCSPRSGDLSVYWYQQSLDQGLQFLIQYYNGEERAKGNILERFSAQQFPDLHSELNLSSLELGDSALYFCASSPTGTGVSSYTFGSGTRLTVV.

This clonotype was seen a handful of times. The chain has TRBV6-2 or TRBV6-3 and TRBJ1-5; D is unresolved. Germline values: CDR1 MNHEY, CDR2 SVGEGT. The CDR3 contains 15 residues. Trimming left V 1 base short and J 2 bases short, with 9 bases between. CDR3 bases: TGTGCCAGCAGTTACTTGGACGGCCGCAATCAGCCCCAGCATTTT. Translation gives CASSYLDGRNQPQHF.

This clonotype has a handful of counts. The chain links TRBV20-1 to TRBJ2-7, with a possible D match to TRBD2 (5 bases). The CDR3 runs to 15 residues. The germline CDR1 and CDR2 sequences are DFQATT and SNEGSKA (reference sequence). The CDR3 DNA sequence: TGCAGCGCCAAACTTTCGGGGATCCCTTACGTAGAGCAGTACTTC. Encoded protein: CSAKLSGIPYVEQYF.

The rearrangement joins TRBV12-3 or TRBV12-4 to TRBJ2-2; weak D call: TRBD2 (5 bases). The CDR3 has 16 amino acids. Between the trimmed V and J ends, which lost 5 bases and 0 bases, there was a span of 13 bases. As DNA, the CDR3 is TGTGCCAGCAGTACCCAAGCGGCCACGAACACCGGGGAGCTGTTTTTT. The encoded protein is CASSTQAATNTGELFF.

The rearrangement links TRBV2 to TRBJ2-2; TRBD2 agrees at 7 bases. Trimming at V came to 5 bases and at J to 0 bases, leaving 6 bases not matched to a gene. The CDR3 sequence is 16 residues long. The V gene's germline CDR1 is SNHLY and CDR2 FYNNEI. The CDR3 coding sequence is TGTGCCAGCAGTAAACGGGAGGCGGCGAACACCGGGGAGCTGTTTTTT. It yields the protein CASSKREAANTGELFF.

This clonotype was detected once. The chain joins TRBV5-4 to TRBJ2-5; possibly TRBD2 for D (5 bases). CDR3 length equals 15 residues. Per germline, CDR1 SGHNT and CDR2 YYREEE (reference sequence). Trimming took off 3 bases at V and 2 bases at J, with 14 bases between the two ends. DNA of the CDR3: TGTGCCAGCAGCTCCCCAACTAGAACACAAGAGACCCAGTACTTC. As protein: CASSSPTRTQETQYF.

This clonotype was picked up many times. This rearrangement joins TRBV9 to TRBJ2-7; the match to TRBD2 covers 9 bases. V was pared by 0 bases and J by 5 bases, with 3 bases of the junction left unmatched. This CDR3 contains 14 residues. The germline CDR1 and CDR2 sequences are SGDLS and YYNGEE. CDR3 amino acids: CASSVGGGAHEQYF. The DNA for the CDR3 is TGTGCCAGCAGCGTAGGCGGGGGGGCCCACGAGCAGTACTTC.

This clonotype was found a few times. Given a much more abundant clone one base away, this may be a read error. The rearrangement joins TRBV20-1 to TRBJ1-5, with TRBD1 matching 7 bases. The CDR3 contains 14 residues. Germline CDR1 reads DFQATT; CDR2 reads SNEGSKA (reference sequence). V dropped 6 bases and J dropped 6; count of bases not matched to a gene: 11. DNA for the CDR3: TGCAGTGCAGGACGACAGGGACTAAGTCAGCCCCAGCATTTT. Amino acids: CSAGRQGLSQPQHF.

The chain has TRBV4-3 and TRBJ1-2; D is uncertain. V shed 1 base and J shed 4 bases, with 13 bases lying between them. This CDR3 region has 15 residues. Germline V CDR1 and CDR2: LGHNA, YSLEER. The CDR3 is CASSQAPTEGYGYTF. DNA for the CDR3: TGCGCCAGCAGCCAAGCACCTACTGAAGGCTATGGCTACACCTTC.

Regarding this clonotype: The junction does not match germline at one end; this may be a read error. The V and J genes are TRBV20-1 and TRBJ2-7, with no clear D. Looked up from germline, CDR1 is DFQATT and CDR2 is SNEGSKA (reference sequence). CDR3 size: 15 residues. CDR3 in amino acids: CNARDLADPNYEQYF. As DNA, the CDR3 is TGCAATGCTAGAGATCTGGCAGATCCGAACTACGAGCAGTACTTC.

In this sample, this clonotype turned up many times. The CDR3, as DNA: TGTGCCAGCAGAGAACTAGCGGGGGGGCCTCTTTACAATGAGCAGTTCTTC. Translation gives CASRELAGGPLYNEQFF. The chain has TRBV6-2 or TRBV6-3 and TRBJ2-1, with TRBD2 identical over 13 bases. This CDR3 comprises 17 residues. Germline-derived CDR1 and CDR2 are MNHEY and SVGEGT. V was clipped by 6 bases and J by 4 bases; unmatched bases: 9.

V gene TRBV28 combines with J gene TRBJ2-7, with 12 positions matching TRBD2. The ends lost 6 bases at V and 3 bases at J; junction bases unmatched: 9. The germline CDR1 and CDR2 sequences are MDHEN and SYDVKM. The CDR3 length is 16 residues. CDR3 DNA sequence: TGTGCCAGCAGGATGACTAGCGGGAGCCCTGGCTACGAGCAGTACTTC. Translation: CASRMTSGSPGYEQYF.

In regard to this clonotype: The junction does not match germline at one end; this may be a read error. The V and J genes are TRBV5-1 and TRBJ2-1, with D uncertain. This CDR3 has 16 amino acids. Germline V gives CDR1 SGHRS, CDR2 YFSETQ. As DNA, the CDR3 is TGCGTCAGCAGCTTGGAAGGGCAAAGCTCCTACAATGAGCAGTTCTTC. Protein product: CVSSLEGQSSYNEQFF.

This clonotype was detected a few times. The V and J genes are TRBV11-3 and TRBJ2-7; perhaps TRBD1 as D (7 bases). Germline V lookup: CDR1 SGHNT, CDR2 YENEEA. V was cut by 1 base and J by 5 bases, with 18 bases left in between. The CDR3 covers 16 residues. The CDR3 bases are TGTGCCAGCAGCTTAGCAGGGGGGCAGGGCGAGGACGAGCAGTACTTC. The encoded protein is CASSLAGGQGEDEQYF.

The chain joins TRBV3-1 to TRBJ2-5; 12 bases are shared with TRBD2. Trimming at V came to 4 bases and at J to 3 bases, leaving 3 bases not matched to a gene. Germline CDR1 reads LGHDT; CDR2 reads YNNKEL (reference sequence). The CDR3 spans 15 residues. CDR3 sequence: CASSLRTSGKETQYF. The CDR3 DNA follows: TGTGCCAGCAGCCTCCGGACTAGCGGGAAAGAGACCCAGTACTTC.

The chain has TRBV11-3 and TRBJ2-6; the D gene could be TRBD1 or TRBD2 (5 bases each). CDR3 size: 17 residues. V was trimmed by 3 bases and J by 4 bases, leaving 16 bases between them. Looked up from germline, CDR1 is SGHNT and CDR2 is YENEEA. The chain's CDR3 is CASSLRTQGRGANVLTF. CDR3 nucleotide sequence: TGTGCCAGCAGCTTGAGAACCCAGGGACGAGGGGCCAACGTCCTGACTTTC.

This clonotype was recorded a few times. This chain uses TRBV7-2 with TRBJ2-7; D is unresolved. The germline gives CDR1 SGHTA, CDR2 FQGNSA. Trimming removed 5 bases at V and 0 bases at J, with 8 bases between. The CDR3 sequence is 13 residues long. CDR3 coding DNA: TGTGCCAGCAGCCCCTGGCCCTCCTACGAGCAGTACTTC. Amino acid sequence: CASSPWPSYEQYF.

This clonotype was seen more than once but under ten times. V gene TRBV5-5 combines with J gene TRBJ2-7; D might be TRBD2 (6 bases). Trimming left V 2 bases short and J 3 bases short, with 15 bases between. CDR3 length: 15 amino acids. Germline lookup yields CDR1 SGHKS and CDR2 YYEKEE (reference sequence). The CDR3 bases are TGTGCCAGCAGCTTTTATGCGGGATCAAGCTACGAGCAGTACTTC. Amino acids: CASSFYAGSSYEQYF.

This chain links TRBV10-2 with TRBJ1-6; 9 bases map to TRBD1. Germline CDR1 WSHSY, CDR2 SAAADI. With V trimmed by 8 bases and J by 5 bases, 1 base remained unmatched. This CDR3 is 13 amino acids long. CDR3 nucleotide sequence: TGCGCCAGCGGGGACAGGGATAATTCACCCCTCCACTTT. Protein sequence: CASGDRDNSPLHF.

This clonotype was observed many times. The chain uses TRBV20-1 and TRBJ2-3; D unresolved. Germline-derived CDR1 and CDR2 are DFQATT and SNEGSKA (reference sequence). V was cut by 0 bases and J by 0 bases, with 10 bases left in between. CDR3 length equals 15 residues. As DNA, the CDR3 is TGCAGTGCTAGAGACTGGCGGTCTAGCACAGATACGCAGTATTTT. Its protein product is CSARDWRSSTDTQYF.

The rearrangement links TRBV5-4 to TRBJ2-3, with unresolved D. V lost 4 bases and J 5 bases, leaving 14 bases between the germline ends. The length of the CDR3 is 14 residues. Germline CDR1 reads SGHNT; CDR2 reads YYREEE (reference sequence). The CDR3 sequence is CASSPQPREDTQYF. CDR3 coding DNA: TGTGCCAGCAGCCCTCAGCCCCGCGAAGATACGCAGTATTTT.

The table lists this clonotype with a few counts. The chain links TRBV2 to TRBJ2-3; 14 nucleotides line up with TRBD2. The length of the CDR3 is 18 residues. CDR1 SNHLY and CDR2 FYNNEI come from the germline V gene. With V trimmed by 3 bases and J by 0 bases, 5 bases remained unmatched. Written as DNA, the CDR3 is TGTGCCAGCAGTGATCCCAGACTAGCGGGAGGGAGCACAGATACGCAGTATTTT. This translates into CASSDPRLAGGSTDTQYF.

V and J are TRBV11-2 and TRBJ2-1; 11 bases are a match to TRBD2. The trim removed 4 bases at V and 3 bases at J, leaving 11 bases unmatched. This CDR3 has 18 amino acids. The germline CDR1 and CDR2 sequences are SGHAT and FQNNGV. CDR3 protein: CASSSRTSGTSGYNEQFF. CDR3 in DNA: TGTGCCAGCAGCTCGCGAACCTCCGGGACTAGCGGCTACAATGAGCAGTTCTTC.

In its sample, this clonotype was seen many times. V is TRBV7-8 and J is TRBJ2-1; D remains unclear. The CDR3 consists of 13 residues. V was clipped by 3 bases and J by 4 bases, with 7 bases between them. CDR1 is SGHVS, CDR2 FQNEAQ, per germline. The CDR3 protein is CASSLRPYNEQFF. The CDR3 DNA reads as TGTGCCAGCAGCTTGAGGCCTTACAATGAGCAGTTCTTC.

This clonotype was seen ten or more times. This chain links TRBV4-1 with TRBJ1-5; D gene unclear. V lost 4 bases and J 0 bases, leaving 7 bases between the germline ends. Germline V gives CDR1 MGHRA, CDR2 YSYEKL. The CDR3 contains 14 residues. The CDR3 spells CASSPTNSNQPQHF. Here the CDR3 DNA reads TGCGCCAGCAGCCCCACTAATAGCAATCAGCCCCAGCATTTT.

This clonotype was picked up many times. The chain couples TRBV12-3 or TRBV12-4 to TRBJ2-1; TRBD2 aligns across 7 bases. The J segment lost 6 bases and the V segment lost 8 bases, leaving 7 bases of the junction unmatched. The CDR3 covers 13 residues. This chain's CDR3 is CASGVGLVNEQFF. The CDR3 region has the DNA TGTGCCAGCGGAGTCGGACTAGTCAATGAGCAGTTCTTC.